A selection of T cell receptor beta chains follows, all from one sample in a study of cytomegalovirus exposure and HLA in healthy donors. Profiled with immunoSEQ multiplex PCR; TCRdb holds only in-frame clones, not every one. The table shows about 130,000 clones, with around 77% occurring only once. Sequenced input: PBMCs. Receptors were obtained from a man between 45 and 60 years old in good health and CMV-seronegative. Both conserved end residues are part of each CDR3. The D gene is left open where the match is weak. Not every row has a clone size; where given, it reads once, few, many or a size class.

v_gene	j_gene	abundance	d_gene	CDR3nt	CDR3aa
TRBV5-1	TRBJ2-7	.	TRBD2	TGCGCCAGCAGCTTGGATGCTAGCGGGATCGCCTACGAGCAGTACTTC	CASSLDASGIAYEQYF
TRBV28	TRBJ1-4	.	TRBD1	TGTGCCAGCAGTAGTCAGACAGGGTCTAATGAAAAACTGTTTTTT	CASSSQTGSNEKLFF
TRBV7-2	TRBJ2-7	.	.	TGTGCCAGCAGCTTAGCCCCCTGGCGGGGATCCTACGAGCAGTACTTC	CASSLAPWRGSYEQYF
TRBV27	TRBJ2-2	.	TRBD2	TGTGCCAGCAAGGGCGGGGGCACCGGGGAGCTGTTTTTT	CASKGGGTGELFF
TRBV28	TRBJ1-3	.	.	TGTGCCAGCGGGGGAGGGGCCGCTGGAAACACCATATATTTT	CASGGGAAGNTIYF
TRBV6-5	TRBJ2-3	.	TRBD1	TGTGCCAGCAGTTACGGACAGGGAATCGGCACAGATACGCAGTATTTT	CASSYGQGIGTDTQYF
TRBV9	TRBJ2-3	.	.	TGTGCCAGCAGCGTAGCCCCCGTCACGCGCGTGGATACGCAGTATTTT	CASSVAPVTRVDTQYF
TRBV10-3	TRBJ2-3	once	TRBD2	TGTGCCATCAGTGAAGGACTAGCGCGAGTATACACAGATACGCAGTATTTT	CAISEGLARVYTDTQYF
TRBV7-7	TRBJ2-1	.	TRBD2	TGTGCTAGCAGCTTGACTAGCGGGACGTACAATGAGCAGTTCTTC	CASSLTSGTYNEQFF
TRBV5-6	TRBJ1-1	few	.	TGTGCCAGCAGCACTGATCTAGGGAGCGGCACTGAAGCTTTCTTT	CASSTDLGSGTEAFF
TRBV7-2	TRBJ2-3	.	TRBD1	TGTGCCAGCAGCTTCGGACAGGGGGGAGGGAGGACAGATACGCAGTATTTT	CASSFGQGGGRTDTQYF
TRBV9	TRBJ2-3	.	TRBD2	TGTGCCAGCAGCGCGACTAGCGGGAGTTCAGATACGCAGTATTTT	CASSATSGSSDTQYF
TRBV18	TRBJ2-7	.	TRBD1	TGTGCCAGCTCGGCTCAGGGGGCGGGGGAGCAGTACTTC	CASSAQGAGEQYF
TRBV6-1	TRBJ2-1	.	.	TGTGCCAGCACCGTCCAGGGGTCTCTCTACAATGAGCAGTTCTTC	CASTVQGSLYNEQFF
TRBV9	TRBJ2-3	.	.	TGTGCCAGCAGCGTAGTTGGAGCGTACACAGATACGCAGTATTTT	CASSVVGAYTDTQYF
TRBV5-1	TRBJ2-3	.	TRBD2	TGCGCCAGCAGCTTCGGGACTAGCGGGCAGACAGATACGCAGTATTTT	CASSFGTSGQTDTQYF
TRBV11-2	TRBJ2-3	.	TRBD2	TGTGCCAGCAGCCCCGGGTGGCGGGAGATCACAGATACGCAGTATTTT	CASSPGWREITDTQYF
TRBV29-1	TRBJ2-1	.	TRBD1	TGCAGCGTAGCCGGACAGGGGCGTGGAGGGTCCTACAATGAGCAGTTCTTC	CSVAGQGRGGSYNEQFF
TRBV19	TRBJ1-1	.	TRBD1	TGTGCCAGTAGTTTTAGGGGGGGGACAGGCGCGTGGGGCACTGAAGCTTTCTTT	CASSFRGGTGAWGTEAFF
TRBV30	TRBJ2-5	.	TRBD1	TGTGCCTGGAGTGTAGGGGGCGCAGGCCAAGAGACCCAGTACTTC	CAWSVGGAGQETQYF
TRBV28	TRBJ2-3	.	TRBD2	TGTGCCAGCAGTCCCTCCCGGGGACTAGCGGGAGTCACAGATACGCAGTATTTT	CASSPSRGLAGVTDTQYF
TRBV6-4	TRBJ1-5	.	.	TGTGCCAGCAGTGCGAGGGTGTTGGTCAATCAGCCCCAGCATTTT	CASSARVLVNQPQHF
TRBV18	TRBJ2-3	.	.	TGTGCCAGCTCACCACAGGCAGGGTCCACAGATACGCAGTATTTT	CASSPQAGSTDTQYF
TRBV19	TRBJ2-7	.	TRBD1	TGTGCCAGTAGCGCCGGGACAGGGAATTCCTACGAGCAGTACTTC	CASSAGTGNSYEQYF
TRBV30	TRBJ2-3	.	TRBD2	TGTGCCTGGAGTGGCTTCGGGACTAGCTATAGCACAGATACGCAGTATTTT	CAWSGFGTSYSTDTQYF
TRBV30	TRBJ1-6	few	.	TGTGCCTGTGCCATGGGCGACAATTCACCCCTCCACTTT	CACAMGDNSPLHF
TRBV28	TRBJ1-3	.	.	TGTGCCAGCAGCCCGGACACGTCTCCTGGAAACACCATATATTTT	CASSPDTSPGNTIYF
TRBV28	TRBJ2-7	.	TRBD2	TGTGCCAGCAGTTTATGGGGGACTAGCGCAGATTACGAGCAGTACTTC	CASSLWGTSADYEQYF
TRBV2	TRBJ2-2	many	TRBD2	TGTGCCAGCAGCCCTAGCGGGAGTATCGCCGGGGAGCTGTTTTTT	CASSPSGSIAGELFF